These 22 T cell receptor beta chains originate from one sample sequenced in a study of blood T cell repertoires in COVID-19. Produced via immunoSEQ multiplex PCR; TCRdb's table is partial and in-frame only. The sample consists of some 120,000 clones, 88% of them appearing once. The sample taken for sequencing was peripheral blood. The receptors shown here come from a human donor in a cohort sampled during active COVID-19.

The chain has TRBV5-6 and TRBJ1-5; tentative D call: TRBD1 (5 bases). This CDR3 has 15 residues. Per the germline V gene, CDR1 is SGHDT and CDR2 is YYEEEE. V was cut by 3 bases and J by 7 bases, with 17 bases left in between. CDR3 sequence reads: CASSSLLGEGQPQHF. CDR3 bases: TGTGCCAGCAGCTCGCTTCTCGGGGAGGGGCAGCCCCAGCATTTT.

The chain couples TRBV28 to TRBJ2-3; D is perhaps TRBD2 (5 bases). Between the trimmed V and J ends, which lost 3 bases and 0 bases, there was a span of 7 bases. The V gene's germline CDR1 is MDHEN and CDR2 SYDVKM. The CDR3 loop spans 14 amino acids. The CDR3 nucleotides read TGTGCCAGCAGTTTTCGCGGGAGCACAGATACGCAGTATTTT. Encoded protein: CASSFRGSTDTQYF.

The rearrangement joins TRBV6-7 to TRBJ2-3; D is undetermined. TRBV6-7 is recorded as an ORF, its role being uncertain. The ends were cut back, 0 bases at V and 3 bases at J, with 10 bases in the middle. This CDR3 has 15 residues. CDR3 sequence (DNA): TGTGCCAGCAGTTACTCTGTTAGCAGAACAGATACGCAGTATTTT. Its translation: CASSYSVSRTDTQYF.

The chain has TRBV6-1 and TRBJ1-5; D is perhaps TRBD1 (6 bases). Trimming took 4 bases from V and 3 from J, leaving 13 bases between them. This CDR3 comprises 15 residues. CDR1 is MNHNS and CDR2 is SASEGT in the germline V gene. This CDR3 is CASSGAGAFNQPQHF. Written as DNA, the CDR3 is TGTGCCAGCAGTGGAGCAGGGGCCTTCAATCAGCCCCAGCATTTT.

The V and J genes are TRBV2 and TRBJ2-3, with 10 nucleotides matching TRBD2. The CDR3 is 16 residues long. J gave up 1 base and V 4 bases, and 5 bases lay outside the gene matches. Germline V CDR1 and CDR2: SNHLY, FYNNEI. The CDR3 sequence is CASSGAGGPGTDTQYF. The CDR3 DNA reads TGTGCCAGCAGTGGAGCGGGAGGGCCCGGCACAGATACGCAGTATTTT.

This chain joins TRBV6-5 and TRBJ1-3, with D perhaps matching TRBD1 (5 bases). Germline V gene lookup returns CDR1 MNHEY and CDR2 SVGAGI. This CDR3 has 15 amino acids. The V end was cut by 2 bases, the J end by 0 bases, with 8 bases between. The CDR3 DNA reads TGTGCCAGCAGTTACGGGGCCAACTCTGGAAACACCATATATTTT. This translates into CASSYGANSGNTIYF.

V and J are TRBV2 and TRBJ2-1; weak D call: TRBD1 (6 bases). The CDR3 covers 19 residues. Trimming took off 6 bases at V and 6 bases at J, with 30 bases between the two ends. The germline V gene has CDR1 SNHLY and CDR2 FYNNEI. The CDR3 loop is CASSLLKGVGAKIANEQFF. Written as DNA, the CDR3 is TGTGCCAGCAGCCTCCTTAAGGGGGTAGGGGCGAAAATCGCCAATGAGCAGTTCTTC.

J is TRBJ1-2 and V is TRBV6-5; possible D gene TRBD1, 6 bases. Trimming pared 4 bases from V and 2 bases from J, leaving 11 bases between. The germline V gene has CDR1 MNHEY and CDR2 SVGAGI. The CDR3 runs to 14 residues. In DNA, the CDR3 is TGTGCCAGCAGTTTCAGGGGTGGGAACTATGGCTACACCTTC. Protein sequence: CASSFRGGNYGYTF.

J is TRBJ2-7 and V is TRBV5-1, with TRBD1 matching over 10 bases. J lost 3 bases, V lost 4 bases, and 4 bases had no gene match. CDR1 is SGHRS, CDR2 YFSETQ, per germline. The CDR3 consists of 14 residues. CDR3 sequence: CASSPRTGGYEQYF. CDR3 nucleotides: TGCGCCAGCAGCCCCCGGACAGGGGGCTACGAGCAGTACTTC.

The V call is TRBV30, the J call TRBJ1-5; no clear D. This CDR3 contains 13 residues. V dropped 2 bases and J dropped 7 bases, with 12 bases sitting between them. The germline V gene encodes CDR1 GTSNPN and CDR2 SVGIG (reference sequence). CDR3 DNA sequence: TGTGCCTGGAGTCCCCCAGGTGTACAGCCCCAGCATTTT. Its protein product is CAWSPPGVQPQHF.

V gene TRBV12-3 or TRBV12-4 combines with J gene TRBJ2-7; 9 bases fit TRBD1. V dropped 6 bases and J dropped 5; count of bases not matched to a gene: 2. The CDR3 extends over 12 amino acids. CDR3 nucleotides: TGTGCCAGCAGACAGGGGGCTGACGAGCAGTACTTC. Translation gives CASRQGADEQYF.

This chain links TRBV18 with TRBJ2-2; the D gene is possibly TRBD2 (6 bases). V was cut by 2 bases and J by 6 bases, with 16 bases left in between. The CDR3 runs 16 residues. CDR1 and CDR2 (germline): KGHSH, LQKENI. The CDR3 loop reads CASSPSGPPGAGELFF. The CDR3 DNA follows: TGTGCCAGCTCACCAAGCGGGCCACCTGGAGCCGGGGAGCTGTTTTTT. Variable domain in full (rest from reference TRBV18 and TRBJ2-2): NAGVMQNPRHLVRRRGQEARLRCSPMKGHSHVYWYRQLPEEGLKFMVYLQKENIIDESGMPKERFSAEFPKEGPSILRIQQVVRGDSAAYFCASSPSGPPGAGELFFGEGSRLTVL.

The chain uses TRBV6-5 and TRBJ2-7; no clear D. Per germline, CDR1 MNHEY and CDR2 SVGAGI. V was cut by 0 bases and J by 3 bases, with 9 bases left in between. The CDR3 loop spans 14 amino acids. CDR3 sequence: CASSYSGRIYEQYF. CDR3 bases: TGTGCCAGCAGTTACTCGGGCAGAATCTACGAGCAGTACTTC.

The chain links TRBV2 to TRBJ1-1; D not resolved. The CDR3 length is 15 residues. The germline V gene has CDR1 SNHLY and CDR2 FYNNEI. Trimming shortened V by 5 bases and J by 0 bases, and 13 bases separated the two germline ends. The CDR3 DNA reads TGTGCCAGCAGTCTTTCCAGTACCATGAACACTGAAGCTTTCTTT. This codes for CASSLSSTMNTEAFF.

The chain links TRBV5-1 to TRBJ2-7, with 10 bases lining up with TRBD2. Trimming took 0 bases from V and 6 from J; bases not matched to a gene: 6. Germline V gene data show CDR1 as SGHRS and CDR2 as YFSETQ. CDR3 length equals 15 residues. The chain's CDR3 is CASSLGASGGGEQYF. CDR3 DNA: TGCGCCAGCAGCTTGGGGGCTAGCGGGGGTGGCGAGCAGTACTTC.

The J gene is TRBJ1-1, the V gene TRBV7-6; D not resolved. The V end lost 5 bases, the J end lost 3 bases, and 10 bases lay between the germline ends. Germline loops: CDR1 SGHVS, CDR2 FNYEAQ. The CDR3 spans 13 residues. Written as DNA, the CDR3 is TGTGCCAGCAGCCTGACTGATTACACTGAAGCTTTCTTT. Amino acids: CASSLTDYTEAFF.

V and J are TRBV13 and TRBJ2-1, with D possibly matching TRBD2 (6 bases). This CDR3 has 17 residues. From germline, CDR1 is PRHDT and CDR2 FYEKMQ (reference sequence). The V end was cut by 5 bases, the J end by 5 bases, with 22 bases between. The CDR3 here is CASSTLRLEVGNNEQFF. CDR3 DNA: TGTGCCAGCAGCACACTCCGACTAGAAGTAGGGAACAATGAGCAGTTCTTC.

The chain has TRBV25-1 and TRBJ2-1, with 11 positions matching TRBD2. Germline values: CDR1 MGHDK, CDR2 SYGVNS. With 2 bases clipped from V and 6 bases from J, the junction kept 6 bases outside the gene matches. The length of the CDR3 is 16 residues. The CDR3 loop is CASSEGRLAGFNEQFF. The CDR3, as DNA: TGTGCCAGCAGTGAAGGGAGACTAGCGGGGTTCAATGAGCAGTTCTTC.

The chain links TRBV10-3 to TRBJ2-2; TRBD1 matches at 9 bases. Germline assignment: CDR1 ENHRY and CDR2 SYGVKD. V lost 10 bases to trimming and J lost 6 bases; unmatched junction nucleotides: 9. The CDR3 covers 14 residues. This CDR3 reads CATRPGTGSGELFF. As DNA, the CDR3 is TGTGCCACCCGACCCGGGACAGGGTCCGGGGAGCTGTTTTTT.

The chain employs TRBV5-4 and TRBJ2-1, with 13 nucleotides matching TRBD2. Germline V gives CDR1 SGHNT, CDR2 YYREEE (reference sequence). The V segment lost 0 bases and the J segment 6 bases; nucleotides outside the gene matches: 6. The length of the CDR3 is 17 residues. The DNA for the CDR3 is TGTGCCAGCAGCTTGGAGGGCGGACTAGCGGGGGCCAATGAGCAGTTCTTC. Amino acid sequence: CASSLEGGLAGANEQFF.

V is TRBV4-1 and J is TRBJ2-4; D is perhaps TRBD1 (6 bases). In germline, CDR1 is MGHRA, CDR2 YSYEKL. There are 15 residues in the CDR3. Trimming shortened V by 5 bases and J by 8 bases, and 19 bases separated the two germline ends. The CDR3 spells CASSELPGAGDIQYF. CDR3 nucleotide sequence: TGCGCCAGCAGCGAACTGCCAGGGGCGGGCGACATTCAGTACTTC.

The chain combines TRBV21-1 with TRBJ1-2. TRBV21-1 is assigned pseudogene status. This CDR3 contains 15 residues. CDR3 region: CASSKDSSLLRGYTF. The CDR3 coding sequence is TGTGCCAGCAGCAAAGATAGCAGCCTTTTGAGGGGCTACACCTTC.